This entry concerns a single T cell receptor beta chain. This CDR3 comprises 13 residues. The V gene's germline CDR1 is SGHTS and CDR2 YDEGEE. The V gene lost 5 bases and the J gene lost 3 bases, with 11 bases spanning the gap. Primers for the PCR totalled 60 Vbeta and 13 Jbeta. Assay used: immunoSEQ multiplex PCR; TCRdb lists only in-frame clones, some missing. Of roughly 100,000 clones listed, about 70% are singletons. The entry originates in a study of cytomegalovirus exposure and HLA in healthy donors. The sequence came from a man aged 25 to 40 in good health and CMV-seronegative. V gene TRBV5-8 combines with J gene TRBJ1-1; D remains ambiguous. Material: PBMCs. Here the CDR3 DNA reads TGTGCCAGCAGTCCTTTTTACTACACTGAAGCTTTCTTT. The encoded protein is CASSPFYYTEAFF.